Sequencing of this T cell receptor beta chain was carried out in a study of blood T cell repertoires in COVID-19. As for the study in general: The cDNA or gDNA used as material had been derived from T cells, B-cell-depleted T cells, or PBMCs.

CDR1 is SEHNR and CDR2 is FQNEAQ in the germline V gene (reference sequence). This CDR3 region has 14 residues. V gave up 6 bases and J gave up 2 bases, with 13 bases separating them. Produced via immunoSEQ multiplex PCR; TCRdb's table is partial and in-frame only. The sample lists some 130,000 clones; 84% were seen once. The genes are TRBV7-9 and TRBJ1-1; D gene uncertain. The TCR originated in a human donor in a cohort sampled during active COVID-19. The specimen sequenced was peripheral blood. The CDR3 DNA is TGTGCCAGCAGGCTAGCGGGCCCTAACACTGAAGCTTTCTTT. Amino acid sequence: CASRLAGPNTEAFF.